These T cell receptor beta chains were read from a single sample in a study of CD8 T cells in ankylosing spondylitis. TCRdb reanalysed the 5' RACE reads using MiXCR and keeps one entry per CDR3 protein. The sample holds a few hundred thousand distinct CDR3 sequences, around a tenth seen once. Sequences were obtained from blood, either unsorted or a sorted T cell fraction (not recorded which). All receptors come from a male donor with ankylosing spondylitis or in good health (not recorded which). CDR3s include the opening cysteine and the closing phenylalanine or tryptophan. The order of the fields is CDR3 length, D gene, clone size, V gene, J gene, CDR3 DNA, CDR3 protein. A D gene is named only where the DNA matches it firmly. The size of a clone is reported for some rows only, either as once, few or many, or as a class for expanded clones.

17,.,many,TRBV12-3/TRBV12-4,TRBJ1-4,TGTGCCAGCAGTTTGAGGAGGGCCGGGAGTCCTAATGAAAAACTGTTTTTT,CASSLRRAGSPNEKLFF
12,.,few,TRBV7-7,TRBJ2-1,TGTGCCAGCAGCCCCCTCGGGGGCGAGCAGTTCTTC,CASSPLGGEQFF
17,TRBD1,few,TRBV12-3/TRBV12-4,TRBJ2-5,TGTGCCAGCAGTTTAGGGGACAGGGGTTCCCACGGTGAGACCCAGTACTTC,CASSLGDRGSHGETQYF
16,.,.,TRBV5-1,TRBJ2-3,TGCGCCAGCAGCCATGGACCGGGTTTTAGCACAGATACGCAGTATTTT,CASSHGPGFSTDTQYF
14,.,many,TRBV28,TRBJ1-5,TGTGCCAGCAGTTTAAAAGAAATCAATCAGCCCCAGCATTTT,CASSLKEINQPQHF
12,.,.,TRBV5-5,TRBJ1-5,TGTGCCAGCAGCTCCCCGGATCAGCCCCAGCATTTT,CASSSPDQPQHF
14,.,.,TRBV12-3/TRBV12-4,TRBJ2-7,TGTGCCAGCAGTTTAGGCACCTCCGTCAACGAGCAGTACTTC,CASSLGTSVNEQYF
15,TRBD1,few,TRBV14,TRBJ2-1,TGTGCCAGCAGCCCAGGGGGCTTAGCCTACAATGAGCAGTTCTTC,CASSPGGLAYNEQFF
16,.,.,TRBV5-1,TRBJ2-5,TGCGCCAGCAGCTTGAACCCCCGGGGGGCATCAGAGACCCAGTACTTC,CASSLNPRGASETQYF
14,.,few,TRBV5-1,TRBJ1-4,TGCGCCAGCAGTCCTCAAGGCCTTGGGGAAAAACTGTTTTTT,CASSPQGLGEKLFF
13,.,.,TRBV18,TRBJ1-4,TGTGCCAGCTCGATACAGAATAATGAAAAACTGTTTTTT,CASSIQNNEKLFF
14,TRBD1,few,TRBV7-8,TRBJ1-2,TGTGCCAGCAGCGAACAGGGGGCTTTGGGTGGCTACACCTTC,CASSEQGALGGYTF
12,.,.,TRBV7-9,TRBJ2-7,TGTGCCAGCAGCTTAAAGGCAGTCGAGCAGTACTTC,CASSLKAVEQYF
14,.,.,TRBV5-6,TRBJ1-2,TGTGCCAGCAGCTGGGGTGAGGTTAACTATGGCTACACCTTC,CASSWGEVNYGYTF
15,TRBD2,many,TRBV5-1,TRBJ2-1,TGCGCCAGCAGCCGTACTAGCGGTGCCTACAATGAGCAGTTCTTC,CASSRTSGAYNEQFF
13,.,few,TRBV7-9,TRBJ1-1,TGTGCCAGCAGCTTCCGGACAAATGGTGAAGCTTTCTTT,CASSFRTNGEAFF